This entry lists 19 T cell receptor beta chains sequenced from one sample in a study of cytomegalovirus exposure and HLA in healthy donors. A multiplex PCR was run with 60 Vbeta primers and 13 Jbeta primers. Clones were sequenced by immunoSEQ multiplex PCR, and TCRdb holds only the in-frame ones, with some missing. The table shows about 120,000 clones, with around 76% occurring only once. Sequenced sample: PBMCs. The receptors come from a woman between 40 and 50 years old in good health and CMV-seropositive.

In nucleotides, the CDR3 is TGTGCCAGCAGTGAAATCCTAGCGGGGGGCCCGTGGAATGAGCAGTTCTTC. The encoded protein is CASSEILAGGPWNEQFF. J is TRBJ2-1 and V is TRBV6-1; 11 bases agree with TRBD2. Looked up from germline, CDR1 is MNHNS and CDR2 is SASEGT. V shed 2 bases, J shed 7 bases, and the junction held 10 bases outside the gene matches. The CDR3 sequence is 17 residues long.

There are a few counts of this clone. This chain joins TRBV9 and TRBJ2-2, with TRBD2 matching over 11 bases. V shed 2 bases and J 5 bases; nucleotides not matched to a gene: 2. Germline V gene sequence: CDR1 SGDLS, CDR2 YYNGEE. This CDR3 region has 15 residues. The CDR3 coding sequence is TGTGCCAGCAGCGTGACTAGCGGGGCGACCGGGGAGCTGTTTTTT. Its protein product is CASSVTSGATGELFF.

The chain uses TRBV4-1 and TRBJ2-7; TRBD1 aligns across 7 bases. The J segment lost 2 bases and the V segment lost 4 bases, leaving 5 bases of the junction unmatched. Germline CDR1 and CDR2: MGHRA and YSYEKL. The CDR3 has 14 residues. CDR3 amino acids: CASSRDRLTYEQYF. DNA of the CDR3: TGCGCCAGCAGCCGGGACAGACTAACCTACGAGCAGTACTTC.

CDR3 coding DNA: TGTGCCAGCAGCTTAGGTTCCGGGGGGATATACAATGAGCAGTTCTTC. Its translation: CASSLGSGGIYNEQFF. The chain links TRBV7-2 to TRBJ2-1, with TRBD2 matching over 7 bases. There are 16 residues in the CDR3. J was trimmed by 4 bases and V by 1 base; bases with no gene match: 7. Looked up from germline, CDR1 is SGHTA and CDR2 is FQGNSA.

CDR3 protein: CATSRDGGSGANVLTF. As DNA, the CDR3 is TGTGCCACCAGCAGAGATGGCGGGTCTGGGGCCAACGTCCTGACTTTC. The chain is built from TRBV15 and TRBJ2-6; a possible D gene is TRBD2 (5 bases). Germline CDR1 LNHNV, CDR2 YYDKDF (reference sequence). The CDR3 runs 16 residues. The ends were cut back, 0 bases at V and 1 base at J, with 7 bases in the middle. Full variable domain (outside the CDR3, taken from reference TRBV15 and TRBJ2-6): DAMVIQNPRYQVTQFGKPVTLSCSQTLNHNVMYWYQQKSSQAPKLLFHYYDKDFNNEADTPDNFQSRRPNTSFCFLDIRSPGLGDTAMYLCATSRDGGSGANVLTFGAGSRLTVL.

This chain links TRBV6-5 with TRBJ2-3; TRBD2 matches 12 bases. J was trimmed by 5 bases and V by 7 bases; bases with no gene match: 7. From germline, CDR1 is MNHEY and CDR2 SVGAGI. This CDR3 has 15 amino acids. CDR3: CASTVTSGGGDTQYF. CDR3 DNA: TGTGCCAGCACCGTGACTAGCGGGGGTGGAGATACGCAGTATTTT.

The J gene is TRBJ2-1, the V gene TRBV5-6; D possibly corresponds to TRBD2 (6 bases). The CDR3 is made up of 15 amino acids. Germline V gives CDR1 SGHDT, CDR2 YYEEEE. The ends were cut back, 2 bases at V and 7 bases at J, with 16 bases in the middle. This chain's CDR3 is CASSFPEGGRNEQFF. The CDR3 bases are TGTGCCAGCAGCTTTCCCGAGGGTGGGAGGAATGAGCAGTTCTTC.

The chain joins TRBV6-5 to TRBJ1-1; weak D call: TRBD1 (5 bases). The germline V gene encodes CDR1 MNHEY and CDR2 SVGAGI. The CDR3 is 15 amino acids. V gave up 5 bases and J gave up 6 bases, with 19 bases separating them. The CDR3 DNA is TGTGCCAGCAGTACCGCGGGATTGGGGGGTGCTGAAGCTTTCTTT. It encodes CASSTAGLGGAEAFF.

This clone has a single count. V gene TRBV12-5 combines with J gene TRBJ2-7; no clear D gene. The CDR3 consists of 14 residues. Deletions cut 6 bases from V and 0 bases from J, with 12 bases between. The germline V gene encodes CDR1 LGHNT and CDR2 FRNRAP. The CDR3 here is CASGKQNPSYEQYF. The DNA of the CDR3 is TGTGCTAGTGGCAAACAAAACCCCTCCTACGAGCAGTACTTC.

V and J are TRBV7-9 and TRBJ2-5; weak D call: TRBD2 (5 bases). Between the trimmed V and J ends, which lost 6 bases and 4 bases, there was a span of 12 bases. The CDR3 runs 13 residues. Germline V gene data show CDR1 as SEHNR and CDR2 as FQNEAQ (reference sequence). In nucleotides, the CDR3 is TGTGCCAGCAGTTCGAGGGTAGGAGAGACCCAGTACTTC. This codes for CASSSRVGETQYF.

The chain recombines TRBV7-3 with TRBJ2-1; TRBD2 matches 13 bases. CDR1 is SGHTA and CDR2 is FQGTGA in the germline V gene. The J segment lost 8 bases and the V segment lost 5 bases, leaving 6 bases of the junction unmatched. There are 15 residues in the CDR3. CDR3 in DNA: TGTGCCAGCAGCGTGGGACTAGCGGGGACACATGAGCAGTTCTTC. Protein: CASSVGLAGTHEQFF.

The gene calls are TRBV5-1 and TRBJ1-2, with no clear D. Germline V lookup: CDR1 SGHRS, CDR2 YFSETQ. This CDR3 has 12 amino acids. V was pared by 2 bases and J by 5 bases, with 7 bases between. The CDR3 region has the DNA TGCGCCAGCAGCTTCGACTTATATGGCTACACCTTC. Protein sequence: CASSFDLYGYTF.

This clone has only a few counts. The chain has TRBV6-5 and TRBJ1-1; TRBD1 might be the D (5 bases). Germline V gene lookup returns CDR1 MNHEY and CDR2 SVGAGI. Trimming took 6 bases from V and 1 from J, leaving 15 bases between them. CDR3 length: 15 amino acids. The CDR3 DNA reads TGTGCCAGCAGACCCACAGGCCCAGGGAACACTGAAGCTTTCTTT. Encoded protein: CASRPTGPGNTEAFF.

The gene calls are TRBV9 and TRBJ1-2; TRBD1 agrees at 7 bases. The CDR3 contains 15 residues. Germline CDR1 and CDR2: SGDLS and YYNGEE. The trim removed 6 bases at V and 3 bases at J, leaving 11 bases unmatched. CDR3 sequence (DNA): TGTGCCAGCAACAGGGGACCCGTCACTCACTATGGCTACACCTTC. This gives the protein CASNRGPVTHYGYTF. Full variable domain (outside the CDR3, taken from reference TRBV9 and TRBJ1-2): DSGVTQTPKHLITATGQRVTLRCSPRSGDLSVYWYQQSLDQGLQFLIQYYNGEERAKGNILERFSAQQFPDLHSELNLSSLELGDSALYFCASNRGPVTHYGYTFGSGTRLTVV.

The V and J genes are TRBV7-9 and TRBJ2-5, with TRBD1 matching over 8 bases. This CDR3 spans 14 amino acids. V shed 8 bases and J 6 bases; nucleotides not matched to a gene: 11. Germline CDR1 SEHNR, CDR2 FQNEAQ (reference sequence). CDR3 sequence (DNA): TGTGCCAGCGAATCACAGGGGGGAGTGAAGACCCAGTACTTC. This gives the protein CASESQGGVKTQYF.

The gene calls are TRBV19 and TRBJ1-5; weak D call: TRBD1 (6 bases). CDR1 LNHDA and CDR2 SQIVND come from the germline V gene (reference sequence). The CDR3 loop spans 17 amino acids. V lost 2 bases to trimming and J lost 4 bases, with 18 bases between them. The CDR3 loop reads CASSIRSGQTLNQPQHF. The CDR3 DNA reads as TGTGCCAGTAGTATACGATCAGGACAGACACTGAATCAGCCCCAGCATTTT. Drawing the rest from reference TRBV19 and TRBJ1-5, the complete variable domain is DGGITQSPKYLFRKEGQNVTLSCEQNLNHDAMYWYRQDPGQGLRLIYYSQIVNDFQKGDIAEGYSVSREKKESFPLTVTSAQKNPTAFYLCASSIRSGQTLNQPQHFGDGTRLSIL.

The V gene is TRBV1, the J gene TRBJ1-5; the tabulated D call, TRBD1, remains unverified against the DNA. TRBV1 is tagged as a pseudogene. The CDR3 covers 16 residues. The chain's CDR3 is CTSSQRTGARSQPQHF. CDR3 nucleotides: TGCACCAGCAGCCAACGGACAGGGGCGAGGAGTCAGCCCCAGCATTTT.

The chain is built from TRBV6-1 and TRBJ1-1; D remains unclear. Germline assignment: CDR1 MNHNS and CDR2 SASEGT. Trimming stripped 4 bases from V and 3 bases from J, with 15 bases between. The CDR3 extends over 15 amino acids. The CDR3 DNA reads TGTGCCAGCAGTGGACCCTTGGGAGGGTACACTGAAGCTTTCTTT. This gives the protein CASSGPLGGYTEAFF.

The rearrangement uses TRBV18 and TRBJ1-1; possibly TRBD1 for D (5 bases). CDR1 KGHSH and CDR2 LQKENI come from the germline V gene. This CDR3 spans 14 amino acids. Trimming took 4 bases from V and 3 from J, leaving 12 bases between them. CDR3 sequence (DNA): TGTGCCAGCTCACTCCTTGACAGAGACACTGAAGCTTTCTTT. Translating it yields CASSLLDRDTEAFF. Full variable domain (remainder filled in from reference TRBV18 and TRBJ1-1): NAGVMQNPRHLVRRRGQEARLRCSPMKGHSHVYWYRQLPEEGLKFMVYLQKENIIDESGMPKERFSAEFPKEGPSILRIQQVVRGDSAAYFCASSLLDRDTEAFFGQGTRLTVV.